These 12 T cell receptor beta chains came from one sample sequenced in a study of beta chain features in type 1 diabetes. General study points: In all four CD4+ subsets, TCRB CDR3 length was significantly, moderately reduced in type 1 diabetes.

Their antigen targets remain unknown. The authors reverse transcribed all of the isolated RNA, so sequencing captured expressed TCRB transcripts. TCRdb keeps only in-frame clones here, not all; method: immunoSEQ multiplex PCR. The sample lists roughly 300,000 clones, around 9.3% occurring once. The source material was central memory CD4+ T cells from blood. These receptors originate from a man aged 25 to 40 with type 1 diabetes.

This clone was recorded a few times. V and J are TRBV18 and TRBJ1-4; D perhaps matches TRBD1 (5 bases). V dropped 5 bases and J dropped 8 bases, with 9 bases sitting between them. CDR1 is KGHSH, CDR2 LQKENI, per germline. This CDR3 has 12 residues. The CDR3 spells CASSGDREKLFF. The CDR3 region has the DNA TGTGCCAGCTCAGGGGACCGAGAAAAACTGTTTTTT.

This clone occurred a few times. V usage is TRBV9 and J usage is TRBJ1-2; D is undetermined. The germline gives CDR1 SGDLS, CDR2 YYNGEE. The V end was cut by 4 bases, the J end by 8 bases, with 27 bases between. The CDR3 extends over 17 amino acids. The CDR3 DNA sequence: TGTGCCAGCAGCCTGTCGGAAGGCAGTTCCTCACGGAGCGGCTACACCTTC. This sequence encodes CASSLSEGSSSRSGYTF.

On this clone: A much more abundant neighbour one base away suggests this may be a read error. The V and J genes are TRBV6-5 and TRBJ2-7, with D perhaps matching TRBD1 (7 bases). The CDR3 loop spans 14 amino acids. Germline V gene lookup returns CDR1 MNHEY and CDR2 SVGAGI. V was clipped by 0 bases and J by 3 bases, with 9 bases between them. CDR3 loop: CASSYSQGGYEQYF. CDR3 in DNA: TGTGCCAGCAGTTACTCGCAGGGGGGCTACGAGCAGTACTTC.

The genes are TRBV7-6 and TRBJ1-1; the D gene is possibly TRBD1 (6 bases). The V end lost 5 bases, the J end lost 1 base, and 11 bases lay between the germline ends. CDR1 is SGHVS, CDR2 FNYEAQ, per germline. The CDR3 loop spans 14 amino acids. CDR3 in amino acids: CASSASQGNTEAFF. In DNA form, the CDR3 reads TGTGCCAGCAGCGCGTCACAGGGGAACACTGAAGCTTTCTTT.

This clone has a handful of counts. The CDR3 protein is CATSRDRGEETQYF. DNA of the CDR3: TGTGCCACCAGCAGAGATAGGGGAGAAGAGACCCAGTACTTC. The chain is built from TRBV15 and TRBJ2-5; D assignment may be TRBD1 or TRBD2 (5 bases each). The germline V gene has CDR1 LNHNV and CDR2 YYDKDF (reference sequence). V was cut by 0 bases and J by 3 bases, with 8 bases left in between. This CDR3 has 14 residues.

This chain uses TRBV11-2 with TRBJ2-1, with D possibly TRBD2 on 5 matching bases. The CDR3 spans 16 residues. V was cut by 3 bases and J by 0 bases, with 12 bases left in between. Germline assignment: CDR1 SGHAT and CDR2 FQNNGV. Here the CDR3 DNA reads TGTGCCAGCAGCTTCGAGAGGGTGGACTCCTACAATGAGCAGTTCTTC. Translating it yields CASSFERVDSYNEQFF.

The rearrangement joins TRBV2 to TRBJ1-3; D call uncertain. V dropped 2 bases and J dropped 2 bases, with 1 base sitting between them. The CDR3 runs to 12 residues. From germline, CDR1 is SNHLY and CDR2 FYNNEI. The CDR3 sequence: CASSEPGNTIYF. Written as DNA, the CDR3 is TGTGCCAGCAGTGAACCTGGAAACACCATATATTTT.

The chain is built from TRBV5-1 and TRBJ2-5, with TRBD2 identical over 10 bases. The CDR3 extends over 16 amino acids. Germline values: CDR1 SGHRS, CDR2 YFSETQ. Trimming removed 4 bases from V and 2 bases from J; junction bases left unmatched: 8. CDR3 loop: CASSPDPAGGQETQYF. The CDR3 nucleotides read TGCGCCAGCAGCCCGGACCCAGCGGGGGGGCAAGAGACCCAGTACTTC.

The sample holds a few counts of this clone. V is TRBV27 and J is TRBJ1-3; 8 positions agree with TRBD1. This CDR3 spans 17 amino acids. The germline gives CDR1 MNHEY, CDR2 SMNVEV (reference sequence). V gave up 8 bases and J gave up 3 bases; unmatched junction bases: 15. The CDR3 nucleotides are TGTGCCAGCTGGAGCCGGGACAGGTTTGACCGTGGAAACACCATATATTTT. Translation: CASWSRDRFDRGNTIYF.

In this sample, this clone turned up a few times. The chain is built from TRBV28 and TRBJ1-5; D remains ambiguous. V was cut by 3 bases and J by 9 bases, with 6 bases left in between. Per the germline V gene, CDR1 is MDHEN and CDR2 is SYDVKM. The CDR3 runs 11 residues. The CDR3 nucleotides are TGTGCCAGCAGTTTCCCAGGGCCCCAGCATTTT. This codes for CASSFPGPQHF.

In this sample, this clone turned up a few times. The V gene is TRBV12-2, the J gene TRBJ1-6; the table assigns TRBD1, which was not confirmed against the DNA. TRBV12-2 is described as a pseudogene. The CDR3 covers 11 residues. The CDR3 sequence: CASQGGSPLHF. Here the CDR3 DNA reads TGTGCAAGTCAAGGGGGTTCACCCCTCCACTTT.

The chain combines TRBV6-6 with TRBJ2-3, with TRBD2 identical over 14 bases. V trimming: 5 bases; J trimming: 6 bases; junction bases outside the gene matches: 4. Germline V gives CDR1 MNHNY, CDR2 SVGAGI (reference sequence). The CDR3 totals 15 residues. CDR3 amino acids: CASSGTSGGFDTQYF. The CDR3 coding sequence is TGTGCCAGCAGTGGGACTAGCGGGGGATTTGATACGCAGTATTTT.